These 5 T cell receptor beta chains share one sample of origin, sequenced in a study of blood T cells in healthy people across ages. Using a J-beta primer mix together with a sample-barcoded 5' primer, a second PCR was run for roughly 6 to 12 cycles. TCRdb reanalysed the 5' RACE reads using MiXCR and keeps one entry per CDR3 protein. This sample has 780,000 or so distinct CDR3 sequences, with more than 55% found just once. Specimen: blood. These receptor sequences come from a middle-aged man in good health.

In regard to this clonotype: Relative to the germline gene, one junction end is altered; a read error may explain this. Here the CDR3 reads CASSIYLGQGFPYGHTF. For the CDR3, the DNA is TGTGCCAGCAGCATATATCTGGGACAGGGATTTCCCTATGGCCACACCTTC. The chain joins TRBV5-5 to TRBJ1-2; TRBD1 matches at 9 bases. The CDR3 consists of 17 residues. Germline-derived CDR1 and CDR2 are SGHKS and YYEKEE (reference sequence).

This sequence joins TRBV3-1 and TRBJ1-4; unclear D gene. V was trimmed by 4 bases and J by 0 bases, leaving 12 bases between them. CDR1 and CDR2 (germline): LGHDT, YNNKEL (reference sequence). The CDR3 length is 16 residues. The CDR3 coding sequence is TGTGCCAGCAGCCTAAAATCGTGGGCAACTAATGAAAAACTGTTTTTT. Translating gives CASSLKSWATNEKLFF.

The chain uses TRBV7-8 and TRBJ2-3; TRBD1 or TRBD2 may be the D gene (5 bases each). Trimming cost V 10 bases and J 0 bases, with 11 bases left between them. Germline V gene sequence: CDR1 SGHVS, CDR2 FQNEAQ. The CDR3 loop spans 13 amino acids. CDR3 amino acids: CATGADSTDTQYF. The CDR3 DNA is TGTGCCACCGGGGCAGATAGCACAGATACGCAGTATTTT.

This chain joins TRBV28 and TRBJ1-1; no reliable D call. Germline V gene lookup returns CDR1 MDHEN and CDR2 SYDVKM. The CDR3 has 11 residues. The ends were cut back, 8 bases at V and 1 base at J, with 5 bases in the middle. The CDR3 loop reads CASFGNTEAFF. CDR3 nucleotide sequence: TGTGCCAGCTTTGGGAACACTGAAGCTTTCTTT.

In its sample, this clonotype was seen a few times. The V gene is TRBV5-1, the J gene TRBJ2-3, with 8 bases aligning to TRBD1. Trimming took 2 bases from V and 6 from J; bases not matched to a gene: 5. Germline V CDR1 and CDR2: SGHRS, YFSETQ. The CDR3 runs to 14 residues. For the CDR3, the DNA is TGCGCCAGCAGCTTCCAGACAGGGGCTGATACGCAGTATTTT. This gives the protein CASSFQTGADTQYF. Based on the CDR3 plus reference TRBV5-1 and TRBJ2-3, the full variable domain is KAGVTQTPRYLIKTRGQQVTLSCSPISGHRSVSWYQQTPGQGLQFLFEYFSETQRNKGNFPGRFSGRQFSNSRSEMNVSTLELGDSALYLCASSFQTGADTQYFGPGTRLTVL.